Listed below are T cell receptor beta chains from one sample, sequenced in a study of T cells in tumors after PD-1 blockade. Clones were read by immunoSEQ multiplex PCR, and TCRdb kept only the in-frame ones, dropping some. The sample lists about 21,000 clones; roughly 80% were seen once. Sequences were derived from PBMCs, sampled after anti-PD-1 therapy. The receptor source for this set is a human donor with advanced basal cell or squamous cell carcinoma (not recorded which). Each CDR3 is given with its conserved first and last residue. The D gene is left open where the match is weak. Clone size appears in some rows only: once, few, many, or a class for an expanded clone.

clone size | D gene | J gene | V gene | CDR3 DNA | CDR3 protein
. | TRBD1 | TRBJ2-2 | TRBV6-5 | TGTGCCAGCAGTATCTGGACAGGGAACACCGGGGAGCTGTTTTTT | CASSIWTGNTGELFF
. | . | TRBJ1-2 | TRBV7-9 | TGTGCCAGCAGCTTGCGTACCCATGGCTACACCTTC | CASSLRTHGYTF
. | TRBD1 | TRBJ1-5 | TRBV18 | TGTGCCAGGCACAGGGGAGGCAATCAGCCCCAGCATTTT | CARHRGGNQPQHF
. | . | TRBJ1-5 | TRBV7-8 | TGTGCCAGCAGCTTAGACGGGACCGATAATCAGCCCCAGCATTTT | CASSLDGTDNQPQHF
. | TRBD1 | TRBJ2-7 | TRBV7-6 | TGTGCCAGCAGCCCGGGACAGGACCAGGAGCAGTACTTC | CASSPGQDQEQYF
. | TRBD1 | TRBJ1-4 | TRBV27 | TGTGCCAGCAGCTTCAGGGGGCCTTTTGAAAAACTGTTTTTT | CASSFRGPFEKLFF
. | . | TRBJ1-3 | TRBV19 | TGTGCCAGTAGTCGGGACTCTGGAAACACCATATATTTT | CASSRDSGNTIYF
. | . | TRBJ1-4 | TRBV6-6 | TGTGCCAGCAGCTTGACCGGGGACGGAAAACTGTTTTTT | CASSLTGDGKLFF
. | . | TRBJ1-4 | TRBV6-1 | TGTGCCAGCAGTGAATTGCGGGGAGGGAATGAAAAACTGTTTTTT | CASSELRGGNEKLFF
. | . | TRBJ2-7 | TRBV7-8 | TGTGCCAGCAGCTTGACCCATTCAATCCCTTCCGAGCAGTACTTC | CASSLTHSIPSEQYF
. | . | TRBJ1-3 | TRBV28 | TGTGCCAGCAGTTTAAGACGTCTACCCCCCATATATTTT | CASSLRRLPPIYF
. | TRBD2 | TRBJ2-2 | TRBV5-5 | TGTGCCAGCAGCCCCGGGACTAGGAACACCGGGGAGCTGTTTTTT | CASSPGTRNTGELFF
few | . | TRBJ1-1 | TRBV7-2 | TGTGCCAGCAGCTTAAATATTCGCGGAGAAGCTTTCTTT | CASSLNIRGEAFF
. | . | TRBJ2-4 | TRBV3-1/TRBV3-2 | TGTGCCAGCAGCCACACAGGGGCGGGGTGGGCCAAAAACATTCAGTACTTC | CASSHTGAGWAKNIQYF
. | . | TRBJ2-3 | TRBV5-1 | TGCGCCAGCAGCTTGGGTGACACAGATACGCAGTATTTT | CASSLGDTDTQYF
. | . | TRBJ1-2 | TRBV12-3/TRBV12-4 | TGTGCCAGCAGTTCGGGCTATGGCTACACCTTC | CASSSGYGYTF
. | . | TRBJ1-2 | TRBV3-1/TRBV3-2 | TGTGCCAGCAGCCAAGATCCCGCCCCGGACTATGGCTACACCTTC | CASSQDPAPDYGYTF
. | . | TRBJ2-7 | TRBV21-1 | TGTGCCAGCAGCAAAATAGGGGGACAGGGAGATTCCGAGCAGTACTTC | CASSKIGGQGDSEQYF
. | . | TRBJ1-4 | TRBV3-1/TRBV3-2 | TGTGCCAGCAGCCAAAAGCCCCAGTACTTTGCAACTAATGAAAAACTGTTTTTT | CASSQKPQYFATNEKLFF
. | . | TRBJ1-5 | TRBV19 | TGTGCCAGTAGTGTGGCAGGATACCAGCCCCAGCATTTT | CASSVAGYQPQHF
. | . | TRBJ2-3 | TRBV21-1 | TGTGCCAGCAGTCGCGGGACAGGGGGTTTTAAGGGGACAGATACGCAGTATTTT | CASSRGTGGFKGTDTQYF
few | TRBD1 | TRBJ1-2 | TRBV5-1 | TGCGCCAGCGGACAGGGGTTGTATGGCTACACCTTC | CASGQGLYGYTF
few | . | TRBJ2-1 | TRBV11-1 | TGTGCCAGCAGCCCTCTGGGGACAACCTACAATGAGCAGTTCTTC | CASSPLGTTYNEQFF
. | TRBD1 | TRBJ2-2 | TRBV7-3 | TGTGCCAGCAGCTTAATGGCAGGGGGCCTTACCGGGGAGCTGTTTTTT | CASSLMAGGLTGELFF
. | . | TRBJ2-7 | TRBV6-5 | TGTGCCAGCAGTCCCCAGGGAAGCTTTAACGAGCAGTACTTC | CASSPQGSFNEQYF
few | . | TRBJ1-2 | TRBV19 | TGTGCCAGTAGTCCAACCGGGACCCGCGGGGATGGCTACACCTTC | CASSPTGTRGDGYTF
. | . | TRBJ1-4 | TRBV19 | TGTGCCAGTAGCGATTGGTCAGGGACGGTAGCTAATGAAAAACTGTTTTTT | CASSDWSGTVANEKLFF
. | TRBD2 | TRBJ2-7 | TRBV3-1/TRBV3-2 | TGTGCCAGCAGCCAAGTTGGGGGGGGCTACGAGCAGTACTTC | CASSQVGGGYEQYF
. | . | TRBJ2-7 | TRBV11-3 | TGTGCCAGCAGCCCGGGGGGGACAGGGCCCTACGAGCAGTACTTC | CASSPGGTGPYEQYF
. | . | TRBJ1-2 | TRBV6-6 | TGTGCCAGCAGTTACGATGGGGGTCCTAACTATGGCTACACCTTC | CASSYDGGPNYGYTF
. | . | TRBJ2-3 | TRBV10-3 | TGTGCCATCAGGGGAGCGGACAGCACAGATACGCAGTATTTT | CAIRGADSTDTQYF
. | . | TRBJ2-1 | TRBV2 | TGTGCCAGCGGAGACGGAGAGCAGTTCTTC | CASGDGEQFF
. | . | TRBJ2-3 | TRBV2 | TGTGCCAGCAGTTCCTCGTCTAGGGGGGGACCCCTACAGACAGATACGCAGTATTTT | CASSSSSRGGPLQTDTQYF
. | TRBD2 | TRBJ2-1 | TRBV5-1 | TGCGCCAGCAGCTTACCCTTTAGCGGGACCCAGGCCGGTGAGCAGTTCTTC | CASSLPFSGTQAGEQFF
. | TRBD1 | TRBJ2-7 | TRBV27 | TGTGCCAGCAGTTTGGGGGACAGGGCCTTTAGCGAGCAGTACTTC | CASSLGDRAFSEQYF
. | TRBD1 | TRBJ1-1 | TRBV7-9 | TGTGCCAGCAGCCCACCCCCCCTATACAGGGGGAGAACTGAAGCTTTCTTT | CASSPPPLYRGRTEAFF
. | . | TRBJ2-7 | TRBV6-5 | TGTGCCAGCAGTTTTCGTACAGGAACCTCTTTCGAGCAGTACTTC | CASSFRTGTSFEQYF
medium-sized | TRBD1 | TRBJ1-1 | TRBV7-6 | TGTGCCAGCAGTTCCAGGGGGCGGGAAGAAGCTTTCTTT | CASSSRGREEAFF
. | TRBD1 | TRBJ1-2 | TRBV10-3 | TGTGCCATTTCGGAAGGGGGCTCAGGCTATGGCTACACCTTC | CAISEGGSGYGYTF
once | . | TRBJ2-3 | TRBV18 | TGTGCCAGCTCACCACTTAAGTGGGATACGCAGTATTTT | CASSPLKWDTQYF
. | . | TRBJ1-2 | TRBV2 | TGTGCCAGCAGTTCCCCTAGAGGGGTAGGTTACGGCTACACCTTC | CASSSPRGVGYGYTF
. | TRBD1 | TRBJ2-6 | TRBV5-1 | TGCGCCAGCAGCTTGGGGACAGGGAATGGGGCCAACGTCCTGACTTTC | CASSLGTGNGANVLTF
few | TRBD1 | TRBJ1-2 | TRBV19 | TGTGCCAGTAGTAAACAGGGGGCGCCGGGCTACACCTTC | CASSKQGAPGYTF
. | . | TRBJ2-2 | TRBV3-1/TRBV3-2 | TGTGCCAGCAGCCAAGGCTATCTGGGGGGCACCGGGGAGCTGTTTTTT | CASSQGYLGGTGELFF
. | TRBD1 | TRBJ2-7 | TRBV4-1 | TGCGCCAGCAGCCAAGTAGGACAGGGGGCTTTAGGCGAGCAGTACTTC | CASSQVGQGALGEQYF
. | TRBD1 | TRBJ2-2 | TRBV5-1 | TGCGCCAGCAGCAGCGGGACAGGGGGCGCGGACACCGGGGAGCTGTTTTTT | CASSSGTGGADTGELFF
once | TRBD1 | TRBJ1-4 | TRBV11-3 | TGTGCCAGCAGCACGGATCCGGACAGGGGAGCAAATGAAAAACTGTTTTTT | CASSTDPDRGANEKLFF
. | . | TRBJ1-4 | TRBV29-1 | TGCAGCGTTGTGTTACTGGGGGACTTTAATGAAAAACTGTTTTTT | CSVVLLGDFNEKLFF
once | . | TRBJ2-5 | TRBV2 | TGTGCCAGCACCACTTGGGGCCAACAAGAGACCCAGTACTTC | CASTTWGQQETQYF
. | TRBD1 | TRBJ2-3 | TRBV12-5 | TGTGCTAGTGGTTTCTCGGCCTCAGGGGGAGTCGATACGCAGTATTTT | CASGFSASGGVDTQYF
once | . | TRBJ2-5 | TRBV18 | TGTGCCAGCTCCCATCAAGAGACCCAGTACTTC | CASSHQETQYF